A single sample gave rise to the 3 T cell receptor beta chains below, sequenced in a study of Ad26.COV2.S vaccination and SARS-CoV-2 variants. Libraries were prepared by immunoSEQ multiplex PCR; TCRdb keeps only in-frame clonotypes and omits some of them. The sample contains a few hundred thousand clones, 90% of which appear only once. Treatment reported: about 20 received Ad26.COV2.S at low or high dose, single or two shots; about 5 received placebo; per-sample allocation not given. Sampling was performed 63 days after the first vaccine or placebo injection. The sample was peripheral blood, taken in a trial of Ad26.COV2.S vaccine versus placebo. The receptors here all came from a person between 18 and 59 years old who received the Ad26.COV2.S COVID-19 vaccine or a placebo.

The chain employs TRBV12-3 or TRBV12-4 and TRBJ1-2; tentative D call: TRBD1 (6 bases). The V end lost 7 bases, the J end lost 2 bases, and 11 bases lay between the germline ends. The CDR3 length is 13 residues. DNA of the CDR3: TGTGCCAGCACCAATCAGGGGAACTATGGCTACACCTTC. As protein: CASTNQGNYGYTF.

The chain joins TRBV29-1 to TRBJ2-2; unclear D gene. There are 15 residues in the CDR3. V was cut by 4 bases and J by 0 bases, with 12 bases left in between. Germline-derived CDR1 and CDR2 are SQVTM and ANQGSEA. CDR3 amino acids: CSVGGPGTNTGELFF. CDR3 sequence (DNA): TGCAGCGTTGGTGGGCCAGGCACGAACACCGGGGAGCTGTTTTTT.

This chain uses TRBV5-4 with TRBJ2-4; 8 bases are a match to TRBD1. The V gene end was trimmed by 3 bases and the J gene end by 4 bases; junction bases not matched to a gene: 3. The CDR3 runs 14 residues. Germline V lookup: CDR1 SGHNT, CDR2 YYREEE (reference sequence). CDR3 in amino acids: CASSSGTGKNIQYF. The CDR3 DNA sequence: TGTGCCAGCAGCTCCGGGACAGGAAAAAACATTCAGTACTTC.